What follows describes a single TCR beta chain. Its antigen is undetermined. Every donor provided roughly 10 milliliters of peripheral blood. Total RNA, at least 5.5 micrograms per sample, was extracted from PBMCs. This record belongs to a study of blood T cells in healthy people across ages. Overall study results and limits: Across the age range, TCR beta diversity per million T cells fell in a roughly linear way. Aged donors had fewer naive CD4+ cells and lower diversity than long-lived donors.

Primed by a sample-barcoded 5' primer and a J-beta primer mix, a second PCR proceeded for about 7 to 12 cycles. TCRdb independently ran MiXCR on the 5' RACE reads; one entry per CDR3 protein. The sample consists of hundreds of thousands of distinct CDR3 sequences, 25% to 35% of them appearing once. Material: blood. This sequence was found in an elderly woman in good health.

The CDR3, as DNA: TGTGCCAGCAGGGCAGTCGCGTCTCAAGAGACCCAGTACTTC. Translating gives CASRAVASQETQYF. This rearrangement joins TRBV5-4 to TRBJ2-5, with D unresolved. The CDR3 runs 14 residues. In germline, CDR1 is SGHNT, CDR2 YYREEE (reference sequence). The V gene lost 5 bases and the J gene lost 2 bases, with 13 bases spanning the gap.